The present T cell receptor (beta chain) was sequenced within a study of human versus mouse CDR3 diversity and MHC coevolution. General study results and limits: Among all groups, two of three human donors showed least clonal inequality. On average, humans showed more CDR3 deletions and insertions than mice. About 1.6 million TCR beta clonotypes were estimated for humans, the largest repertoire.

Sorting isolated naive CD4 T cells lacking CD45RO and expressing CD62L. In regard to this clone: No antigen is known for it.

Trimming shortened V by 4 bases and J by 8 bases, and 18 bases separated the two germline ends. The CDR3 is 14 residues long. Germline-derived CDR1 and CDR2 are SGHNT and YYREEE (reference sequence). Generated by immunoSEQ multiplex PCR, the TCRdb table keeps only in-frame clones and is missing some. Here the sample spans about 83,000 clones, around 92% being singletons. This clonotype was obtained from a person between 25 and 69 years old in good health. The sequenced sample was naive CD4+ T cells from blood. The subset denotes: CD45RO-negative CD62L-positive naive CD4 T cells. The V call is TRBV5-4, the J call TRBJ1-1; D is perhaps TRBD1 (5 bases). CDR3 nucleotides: TGTGCCAGCAGCACACCTCAGGGAGGTGGGGAAGCTTTCTTT. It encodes CASSTPQGGGEAFF.